This T cell receptor (beta chain) appears in the sequencing data of a study of CD8 T cells in Susac syndrome. Germline loops: CDR1 SQVTM, CDR2 ANQGSEA. Between the trimmed V and J ends, which lost 3 bases and 1 base, there was a span of 10 bases. CDR3 length: 14 amino acids. RNA totalling about 0.5 to 1 ug underwent reverse transcription with random hexamers. immunoSEQ multiplex PCR amplified TCR beta CDR3 across 54 Vbeta, 13 Jbeta. TCRdb re-called the immunoSEQ multiplex PCR reads through MiXCR, storing one row per CDR3 protein. The table has about 200,000 distinct CDR3 sequences, roughly 95% seen once.

This sequence originates from a human donor in good health. The genes are TRBV29-1 and TRBJ2-4; D ambiguous. Sequencing used CD4+ T cells from PBMCs. CDR3 loop: CSVDPDGAKNIQYF. The DNA of the CDR3 is TGCAGCGTTGACCCTGATGGGGCCAAAAACATTCAGTACTTC. Complete variable domain (other parts from reference TRBV29-1 and TRBJ2-4): SAVISQKPSRDICQRGTSLTIQCQVDSQVTMMFWYRQQPGQSLTLIATANQGSEATYESGFVIDKFPISRPNLTFSTLTVSNMSPEDSSIYLCSVDPDGAKNIQYFGAGTRLSVL.